The T cell receptor (beta chain) under discussion was sequenced for a study of shared clonotypes between healthy human individuals. Libraries were prepared by immunoSEQ multiplex PCR; TCRdb keeps only in-frame clonotypes and omits some of them. The profile shows roughly 1.4 million clones, about 98.5% of them singletons. Between the trimmed V and J ends, which lost 2 bases and 5 bases, there was a span of 12 bases. The CDR3 is 14 amino acids. Germline V gene lookup returns CDR1 MDHEN and CDR2 SYDVKM. Sequences were obtained from naive CD4+ T cells sorted from blood. As for subset: CD45RA+ positively selected. The origin of this receptor is a man aged 30 to 39 in good health. This chain uses TRBV28 with TRBJ1-1, with D perhaps TRBD1 (6 bases). The CDR3 nucleotides are TGTGCCAGCAGTTTAGGGGGCAGTAGGACTGAAGCTTTCTTT. Translated, it gives CASSLGGSRTEAFF.